Listed below are T cell receptor beta chains from one sample, sequenced in a study of CD8 T cells in Susac syndrome. MiXCR was run by TCRdb on the immunoSEQ multiplex PCR reads, yielding one entry per CDR3 protein. The table has about 190,000 distinct CDR3 sequences, about 94% seen once. Input material: CD4+ T cells from PBMCs. The receptors come from a human donor in good health. The CDR3 runs from the conserved cysteine through the conserved F or W. Fields, in order: CDR3 DNA, CDR3 protein, J gene, clone size, V gene, D gene. D genes are given only for firm matches. Some rows mark clone size as missing; the rest say once, few, many or name a class of expanded clone.

TGTGCCATCAGGGACGGCACCAACGGGGGTGAAAAACTGTTTTTT	CAIRDGTNGGEKLFF	TRBJ1-4	-	TRBV10-3	-
TGTGCCAGCAGTCCGATGGGGGGTACGCAGTATTTT	CASSPMGGTQYF	TRBJ2-3	-	TRBV7-2	-
TGTGCCAGCAGTCAGAGCTATTTAGCCAAAAACATTCAGTACTTC	CASSQSYLAKNIQYF	TRBJ2-4	-	TRBV6-2/TRBV6-3	-
TGTGCCAGCAGTGATAGCTCCTACAATGAGCAGTTCTTC	CASSDSSYNEQFF	TRBJ2-1	-	TRBV2	-
TGTGCCAGCAGCTTAGGGAATAATTCACCCCTCCACTTT	CASSLGNNSPLHF	TRBJ1-6	-	TRBV7-9	-
TGTGCCAGCAGCTTGGGACAGAACACTGAAGCTTTCTTT	CASSLGQNTEAFF	TRBJ1-1	many	TRBV18	-
TGTGCCAGTAGTAACCAGGGGGTAACCGGGGAGCTGTTTTTT	CASSNQGVTGELFF	TRBJ2-2	-	TRBV19	TRBD1
TGTGCCAGCAGTCCAAGGACAGGCTACGAGCAGTACTTC	CASSPRTGYEQYF	TRBJ2-7	few	TRBV7-2	TRBD1
TGTGCCATCAGACAGCGGGGGATGTCATCAGATACGCAGTATTTT	CAIRQRGMSSDTQYF	TRBJ2-3	-	TRBV10-3	TRBD2
TGTGCCAGTAGGAGGGGGGCGAACACCGGGGAGCTGTTTTTT	CASRRGANTGELFF	TRBJ2-2	-	TRBV28	-
TGCGCCAGCAGCCAAGATGAAGGGGGTGATTATGGCTACACCTTC	CASSQDEGGDYGYTF	TRBJ1-2	-	TRBV4-1	-
TGTGCCAGTAGCCGGATCAAACAGGGGGCCAACACTGAAGCTTTCTTT	CASSRIKQGANTEAFF	TRBJ1-1	-	TRBV19	TRBD1
TGTGCCAGCAGTACCGGGGGAGGGAACACTGAAGCTTTCTTT	CASSTGGGNTEAFF	TRBJ1-1	few	TRBV27	-
TGTGCCAGCTCCGGGCAAGTAGGGACCTCTGGAAACACCATATATTTT	CASSGQVGTSGNTIYF	TRBJ1-3	-	TRBV18	-
TGTGCCACCAGCAGAGACCGACTAGGCCGGGAGCAGTTCTTC	CATSRDRLGREQFF	TRBJ2-1	-	TRBV15	-
TGCAGTGCTAGGGTTGTGATGGGTAGAACGACGGGGAACACTGAAGCTTTCTTT	CSARVVMGRTTGNTEAFF	TRBJ1-1	-	TRBV20-1	-
TGCGCCAGCAGCTTGGGGGGAGTCGCCGGGGAGCTGTTTTTT	CASSLGGVAGELFF	TRBJ2-2	-	TRBV5-1	-
TGCAGCGTTGCGGGGACAGGATTGAACACTGAAGCTTTCTTT	CSVAGTGLNTEAFF	TRBJ1-1	-	TRBV29-1	TRBD1